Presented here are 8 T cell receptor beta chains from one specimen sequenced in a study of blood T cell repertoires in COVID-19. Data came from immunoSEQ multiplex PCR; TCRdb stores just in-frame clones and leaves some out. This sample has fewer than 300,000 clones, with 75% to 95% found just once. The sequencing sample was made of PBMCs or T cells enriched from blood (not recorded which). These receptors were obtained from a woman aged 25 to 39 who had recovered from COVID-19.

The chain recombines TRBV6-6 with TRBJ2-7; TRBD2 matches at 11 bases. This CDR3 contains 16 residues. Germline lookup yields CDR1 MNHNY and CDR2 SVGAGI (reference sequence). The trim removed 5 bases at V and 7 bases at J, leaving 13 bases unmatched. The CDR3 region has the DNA TGTGCCAGCAGTACGATTAGCGGGAGGGCGGTTGGGGAGCAGTACTTC. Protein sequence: CASSTISGRAVGEQYF.

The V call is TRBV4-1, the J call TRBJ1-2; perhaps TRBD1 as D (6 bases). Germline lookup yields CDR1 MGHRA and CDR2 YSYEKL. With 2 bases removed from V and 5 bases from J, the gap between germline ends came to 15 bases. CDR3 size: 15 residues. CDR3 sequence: CASSQNQGTVYGYTF. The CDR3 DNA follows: TGCGCCAGCAGCCAAAATCAGGGGACGGTATATGGCTACACCTTC.

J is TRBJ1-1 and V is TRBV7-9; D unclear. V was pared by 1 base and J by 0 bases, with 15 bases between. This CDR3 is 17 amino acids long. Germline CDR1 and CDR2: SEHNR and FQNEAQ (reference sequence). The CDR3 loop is CASSLESLNNMNTEAFF. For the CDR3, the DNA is TGTGCCAGCAGCTTAGAAAGCCTGAATAATATGAACACTGAAGCTTTCTTT.

The CDR3 nucleotides are TGTGCCAGCAATCGCCGGGGGACTAACAATGAGCAGTTCTTC. Amino acids: CASNRRGTNNEQFF. The V and J genes are TRBV25-1 and TRBJ2-1, with TRBD2 matching over 7 bases. The CDR3 runs to 14 residues. CDR1 is MGHDK, CDR2 SYGVNS, per germline. J was trimmed by 5 bases and V by 7 bases; bases with no gene match: 8.

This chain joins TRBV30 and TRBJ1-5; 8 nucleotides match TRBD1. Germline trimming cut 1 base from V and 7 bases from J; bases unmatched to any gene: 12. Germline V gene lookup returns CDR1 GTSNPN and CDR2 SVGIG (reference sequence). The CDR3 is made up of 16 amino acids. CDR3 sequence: CAWSAMGRGREQPQHF. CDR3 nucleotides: TGTGCCTGGAGTGCAATGGGCAGGGGGCGGGAGCAGCCCCAGCATTTT.

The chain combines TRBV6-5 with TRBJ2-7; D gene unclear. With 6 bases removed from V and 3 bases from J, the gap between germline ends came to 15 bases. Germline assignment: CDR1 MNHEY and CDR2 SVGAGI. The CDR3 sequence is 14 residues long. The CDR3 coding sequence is TGTGCCAGCAGGGTCAGTGGCAACCACTACGAGCAGTACTTC. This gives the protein CASRVSGNHYEQYF.

The CDR3 nucleotides read TGTGCCAGTTCCCCCTCGACAGGCCCGAATCAGCCCCAGCATTTT. Amino acid sequence: CASSPSTGPNQPQHF. The chain joins TRBV19 to TRBJ1-5, with a tentative D call TRBD1 (6 bases). In germline, CDR1 is LNHDA, CDR2 SQIVND (reference sequence). Trimming left V 8 bases short and J 4 bases short, with 18 bases between. The length of the CDR3 is 15 residues.

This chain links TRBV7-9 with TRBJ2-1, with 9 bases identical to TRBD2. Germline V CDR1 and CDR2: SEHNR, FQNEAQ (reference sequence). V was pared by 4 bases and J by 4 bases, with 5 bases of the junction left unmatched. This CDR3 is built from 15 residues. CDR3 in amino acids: CASSYTSGRYNEQFF. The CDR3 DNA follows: TGTGCCAGCAGCTACACTAGCGGGCGTTACAATGAGCAGTTCTTC.